The 26 T cell receptor beta chains listed next were all sequenced from one sample in a study of T cell repertoires in cytomegalovirus infection (dated by TCRdb to about 2019). According to the study, the label for this sample's treatment or condition signals: in vitro stimulation with specific CMV peptide epitopes to enrich CMV-specific T cells. The listed sequencing device is Illumina HiSeq 1500. TCRdb redid the processing of the public reads, applying fastp at Q25 and MiXCR, and retained in-frame beta chains. Here each entry gathers all rows of one CDR3 protein and keeps the most common genes and DNA. This sample holds hundreds of thousands of distinct CDR3 sequences; 33% were observed only once. Of the sample, 15% to 20% falls within the top ten clones. What these receptors recognize is not known. Sample: cultured PBMCs, taken from culture after CMV antigen stimulation. The receptors originated from a human donor in good health (CMV status not recorded). Some clones in this sample may be carry-over from other donors' samples.

V and J are TRBV6-6 and TRBJ2-3; 7 bases match TRBD2. The CDR3 spans 16 residues. The germline V gene has CDR1 MNHNY and CDR2 SVGAGI (reference sequence). V lost 2 bases and J lost 0; bases outside the gene matches: 5. CDR3 sequence: CASSYNLAASTDTQYF. CDR3 nucleotide sequence: TGTGCCAGCAGTTACAACCTAGCGGCTAGCACAGATACGCAGTATTTT.

The chain has TRBV7-2 and TRBJ2-2; no definite D call. Germline V CDR1 and CDR2: SGHTA, FQGNSA. The CDR3 length is 14 residues. The V end was cut by 0 bases, the J end by 7 bases, with 9 bases between. This CDR3 reads CASSLAGWSGELFF. The CDR3 DNA reads TGTGCCAGCAGCTTAGCTGGGTGGAGCGGGGAGCTGTTTTTT.

The chain recombines TRBV20-1 with TRBJ2-5; D gene ambiguous. Germline values: CDR1 DFQATT, CDR2 SNEGSKA (reference sequence). CDR3 length: 15 amino acids. V lost 4 bases to trimming and J lost 3 bases, with 18 bases between them. DNA of the CDR3: TGCAGTGCTAACCTTGATAGGTCGGCGAAAGAGACCCAGTACTTC. This codes for CSANLDRSAKETQYF.

This chain connects TRBV5-1 to TRBJ1-1; D is unresolved. From germline, CDR1 is SGHRS and CDR2 YFSETQ. The CDR3 length is 13 residues. With 7 bases removed from V and 0 bases from J, the gap between germline ends came to 10 bases. The CDR3 nucleotides are TGCGCCAGCGCCAGTGAAGTGAACACTGAAGCTTTCTTT. Encoded protein: CASASEVNTEAFF.

The chain joins TRBV12-3 or TRBV12-4 to TRBJ1-4; D unresolved. The CDR3 has 14 residues. Trimming pared 2 bases from V and 3 bases from J, leaving 7 bases between. CDR3 DNA: TGTGCCAGCAGTTTATACAGCGCTAATGAAAAACTGTTTTTT. It is translated as CASSLYSANEKLFF.

This clonotype was picked up a small number of times. The rearrangement uses TRBV6-2 or TRBV6-3 and TRBJ2-7; D unclear. Germline V gene data show CDR1 as MNHEY and CDR2 as SVGEGT. With 0 bases removed from V and 2 bases from J, the gap between germline ends came to 2 bases. This CDR3 is built from 12 residues. CDR3 nucleotide sequence: TGTGCCAGCAGTTACTCGCCCTACGAGCAGTACTTC. It translates to CASSYSPYEQYF.

This clonotype was counted only a few times. This chain connects TRBV6-1 to TRBJ2-7, with 7 nucleotides matching TRBD1. CDR3 length: 15 residues. J lost 0 bases, V lost 2 bases, and 4 bases had no gene match. The V gene's germline CDR1 is MNHNS and CDR2 SASEGT. The DNA of the CDR3 is TGTGCCAGCAGTGAAAACTGGGACAGCTCCTACGAGCAGTACTTC. Translating it yields CASSENWDSSYEQYF.

This chain connects TRBV7-6 to TRBJ2-3; TRBD2 aligns across 9 bases. The CDR3 runs 16 residues. J was trimmed by 2 bases and V by 2 bases; bases with no gene match: 5. Germline-derived CDR1 and CDR2 are SGHVS and FNYEAQ. The CDR3: CASSLLAGINTDTQYF. The CDR3 nucleotides are TGTGCCAGCAGCTTACTAGCGGGGATAAACACAGATACGCAGTATTTT. Using reference TRBV7-6 and TRBJ2-3 for the parts outside the CDR3, the full variable domain is GAGVSQSPRYKVTKRGQDVALRCDPISGHVSLYWYRQALGQGPEFLTYFNYEAQQDKSGLPNDRFSAERPEGSISTLTIQRTEQRDSAMYRCASSLLAGINTDTQYFGPGTRLTVL.

The chain employs TRBV18 and TRBJ1-6, with D tentatively TRBD1 (6 bases). Trimming took 3 bases from V and 7 from J, leaving 13 bases between them. The CDR3 is made up of 15 amino acids. Looked up from germline, CDR1 is KGHSH and CDR2 is LQKENI. In DNA, the CDR3 is TGTGCCAGCTCACCGTCAGGGGCCGGCAATTCACCCCTCCACTTT. It is translated as CASSPSGAGNSPLHF.

The chain employs TRBV20-1 and TRBJ2-7; D gene ambiguous. The CDR3 spans 13 residues. V was cut by 3 bases and J by 6 bases, with 15 bases left in between. Germline loops: CDR1 DFQATT, CDR2 SNEGSKA (reference sequence). CDR3 loop: CSASGVSISEQYF. As DNA, the CDR3 is TGCAGTGCTAGTGGAGTCTCTATTTCCGAGCAGTACTTC.

This chain uses TRBV19 with TRBJ2-7, with 9 bases aligning to TRBD2. V dropped 4 bases and J dropped 2; count of bases not matched to a gene: 6. The CDR3 loop spans 15 amino acids. The germline V gene encodes CDR1 LNHDA and CDR2 SQIVND (reference sequence). The CDR3 spells CASSRLAGATYEQYF. DNA for the CDR3: TGTGCCAGTAGTAGATTAGCGGGGGCGACCTACGAGCAGTACTTC.

This clonotype has only a few counts. The chain recombines TRBV11-2 with TRBJ2-5; D is ambiguous. Trimming shortened V by 1 base and J by 2 bases, and 8 bases separated the two germline ends. CDR3 length: 14 residues. Looked up from germline, CDR1 is SGHAT and CDR2 is FQNNGV. CDR3 in DNA: TGTGCCAGCAGCTTAGCGTATACACAAGAGACCCAGTACTTC. It encodes CASSLAYTQETQYF.

The chain couples TRBV4-2 to TRBJ2-1; a weak D match, TRBD2 (5 bases). V gave up 1 base and J gave up 0 bases, with 13 bases separating them. Per the germline V gene, CDR1 is LGHNA and CDR2 is YNFKEQ. The length of the CDR3 is 17 residues. This CDR3 reads CASSQGSGMDSYNEQFF. CDR3 sequence (DNA): TGTGCCAGCAGCCAAGGGTCCGGGATGGACTCCTACAATGAGCAGTTCTTC.

The V call is TRBV7-2, the J call TRBJ2-5; D gene ambiguous. V was clipped by 5 bases and J by 4 bases, with 14 bases between them. The CDR3 loop spans 14 amino acids. Germline V CDR1 and CDR2: SGHTA, FQGNSA. DNA of the CDR3: TGTGCCAGCAGCCCCCGGTGGGGATTAGAGACCCAGTACTTC. This gives the protein CASSPRWGLETQYF.

This clonotype was seen a handful of times. The chain has TRBV6-5 and TRBJ1-2; D call uncertain. The germline V gene has CDR1 MNHEY and CDR2 SVGAGI. V was clipped by 0 bases and J by 5 bases, with 10 bases between them. CDR3 length equals 14 residues. The CDR3 region is CASSYSTKVYGYTF. CDR3 sequence (DNA): TGTGCCAGCAGTTACTCAACCAAGGTTTATGGCTACACCTTC.

This clonotype was detected many times. The J gene is TRBJ1-1, the V gene TRBV7-2; D is ambiguous. Trimming stripped 5 bases from V and 5 bases from J, with 15 bases between. CDR3 length equals 14 residues. The V gene's germline CDR1 is SGHTA and CDR2 FQGNSA. The CDR3 loop reads CASSKISGLTEAFF. The CDR3 nucleotides read TGTGCCAGCAGCAAAATCTCGGGGTTAACTGAAGCTTTCTTT.

The CDR3 protein is CSARDPGPGYYEQYF. The CDR3 region has the DNA TGCAGTGCTAGAGATCCGGGGCCGGGCTACTACGAGCAGTACTTC. The chain is built from TRBV20-1 and TRBJ2-7; the D gene could be TRBD1 or TRBD2 (5 bases each). The germline gives CDR1 DFQATT, CDR2 SNEGSKA (reference sequence). The CDR3 contains 15 residues. V lost 0 bases to trimming and J lost 3 bases, with 15 bases between them.

CDR3 in DNA: TGTGCCAGTATTGGGGCCCCCGCGGGGGTCTCTGGCTACACCTTC. Protein sequence: CASIGAPAGVSGYTF. The chain joins TRBV19 to TRBJ1-2, with D possibly TRBD1 on 5 matching bases. CDR1 and CDR2 (germline): LNHDA, SQIVND (reference sequence). The CDR3 loop spans 15 amino acids. Trimming cost V 7 bases and J 7 bases, with 22 bases left between them.

This clonotype was recorded many times. The V call is TRBV7-8, the J call TRBJ1-6, with D possibly matching TRBD1 (5 bases). V was clipped by 5 bases and J by 4 bases, with 15 bases between them. Germline assignment: CDR1 SGHVS and CDR2 FQNEAQ. The CDR3 spans 16 residues. This CDR3 reads CASSAVRGRYNSPLHF. The CDR3 coding sequence is TGTGCCAGCAGCGCCGTACGGGGGAGGTATAATTCACCCCTCCACTTT.

The table lists this clonotype with a few counts. The chain has TRBV7-2 and TRBJ2-5; D unresolved. CDR1 SGHTA and CDR2 FQGNSA come from the germline V gene. CDR3 length: 14 residues. V was clipped by 2 bases and J by 7 bases, with 14 bases between them. CDR3 amino acids: CASSLKADLGTQYF. The CDR3 DNA reads as TGTGCCAGCAGCTTAAAAGCCGATTTAGGGACCCAGTACTTC.

This chain links TRBV6-1 with TRBJ2-1, with 7 bases identical to TRBD1. Unmatched junction bases numbered 6, after V lost 1 base and J lost 3 bases. CDR3 length: 16 amino acids. Germline CDR1 MNHNS, CDR2 SASEGT. The CDR3: CASSEVQGTVYNEQFF. The CDR3 coding sequence is TGTGCCAGCAGTGAAGTCCAAGGGACAGTCTACAATGAGCAGTTCTTC.

The chain links TRBV6-1 to TRBJ2-5; D is perhaps TRBD1 (6 bases). The germline V gene encodes CDR1 MNHNS and CDR2 SASEGT. V was clipped by 1 base and J by 1 base, with 10 bases between them. The CDR3 contains 15 residues. The CDR3 nucleotides are TGTGCCAGCAGTGAAGGGACAGCATCCCAAGAGACCCAGTACTTC. Amino acids: CASSEGTASQETQYF.

The genes are TRBV28 and TRBJ2-1; possibly TRBD1 or TRBD2 for D (6 bases each). Trimming stripped 7 bases from V and 12 bases from J, with 19 bases between. This CDR3 has 13 residues. CDR1 and CDR2 (germline): MDHEN, SYDVKM. CDR3 coding DNA: TGTGCCAGCAATACAGAGAGAGGGGGGTTGCAGTTCTTC. Translation: CASNTERGGLQFF.

This clonotype was seen repeatedly, ten times or more. This rearrangement joins TRBV7-8 to TRBJ1-2, with D maybe TRBD1 (5 bases). Deletions cut 5 bases from V and 4 bases from J, with 14 bases between. This CDR3 is built from 14 residues. Per germline, CDR1 SGHVS and CDR2 FQNEAQ. The CDR3 coding sequence is TGTGCCAGCAGCGAGAGACGGGGCGGCTATGGCTACACCTTC. Encoded protein: CASSERRGGYGYTF.

The V gene is TRBV30, the J gene TRBJ2-6; D call uncertain. CDR1 is GTSNPN, CDR2 SVGIG, per germline (reference sequence). This CDR3 is built from 15 residues. Trimming left V 3 bases short and J 0 bases short, with 9 bases between. The CDR3 nucleotides are TGTGCCTGGAGCCCTGCCTCCTCTGGGGCCAACGTCCTGACTTTC. It is translated as CAWSPASSGANVLTF.

This sequence joins TRBV27 and TRBJ1-2; D is ambiguous. The CDR3 is 16 amino acids. V was shortened by 4 bases and J by 2 bases, with 17 bases between the two germline ends. The germline V gene encodes CDR1 MNHEY and CDR2 SMNVEV (reference sequence). The CDR3 protein is CASSSRLGIPNYGYTF. In nucleotides, the CDR3 is TGTGCCAGCAGTTCGCGATTAGGGATCCCGAACTATGGCTACACCTTC.